The present T cell receptor (beta chain) was sequenced within a study of somatic mutations in cytotoxic T cells in rheumatoid arthritis. The data were produced by immunoSEQ multiplex PCR, yet TCRdb's version contains in-frame clones alone and is incomplete. The table records 6,000 to 7,000 clones, approximately 65% of them present only once. CDR3 length equals 12 residues. V was pared by 7 bases and J by 3 bases, with 10 bases between. Germline assignment: CDR1 SEHNR and CDR2 FQNEAQ (reference sequence). The sample taken for sequencing was CD8+ T cells sorted from blood. The chain employs TRBV7-9 and TRBJ2-7; unclear D gene. The sequence was obtained from a woman aged 45-65 years in good health. This CDR3 is CASNRQGYEQYF. CDR3 nucleotides: TGTGCCAGCAACCGACAAGGCTACGAGCAGTACTTC.